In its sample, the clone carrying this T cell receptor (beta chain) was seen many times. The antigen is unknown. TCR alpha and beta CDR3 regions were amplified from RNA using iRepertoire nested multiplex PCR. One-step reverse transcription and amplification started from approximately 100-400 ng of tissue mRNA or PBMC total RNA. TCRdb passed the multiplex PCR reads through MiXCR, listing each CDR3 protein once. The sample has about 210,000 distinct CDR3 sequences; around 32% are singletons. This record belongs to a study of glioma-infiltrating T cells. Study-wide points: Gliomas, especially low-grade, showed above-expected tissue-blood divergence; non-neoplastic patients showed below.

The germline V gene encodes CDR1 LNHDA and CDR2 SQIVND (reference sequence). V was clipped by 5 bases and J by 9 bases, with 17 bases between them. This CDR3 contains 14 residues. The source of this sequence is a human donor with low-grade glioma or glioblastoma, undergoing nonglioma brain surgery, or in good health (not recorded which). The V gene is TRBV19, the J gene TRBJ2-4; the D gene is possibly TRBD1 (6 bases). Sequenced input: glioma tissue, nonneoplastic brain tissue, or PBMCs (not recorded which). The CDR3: CASSAQGTLGIQYF. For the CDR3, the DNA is TGTGCCAGTAGTGCGCAGGGGACACTGGGCATTCAGTACTTC.